This T cell receptor beta chain came from a study of T cells in Graves' hyperthyroidism and ophthalmopathy. Turning to the study itself: Peripheral blood was collected at initial diagnosis, before any treatment. Study-wide findings and caveats: Median prediction lead before ophthalmopathy onset was 6.5 to 7 months with the model.

The ends were cut back, 0 bases at V and 8 bases at J, with 17 bases in the middle. Germline CDR1 is DFQATT and CDR2 is SNEGSKA (reference sequence). This CDR3 comprises 15 residues. This clonotype was seen at least ten times. The antigen remains unidentified. Lactation, pregnancy, other autoimmune disease or uncontrolled infection led to exclusion of patients. RNA transcripts yielded amplified TCR beta CDR3 regions. HTBI primers were used for first-round RT-PCR of the TCR CDR3. TCRdb analysed the multiplex PCR reads with MiXCR anew, one entry per CDR3 protein. The sample lists more than 600,000 distinct CDR3 sequences, around 17% seen once, with over 7.5% in the top ten.

Sequenced material: blood. This chain uses TRBV20-1 with TRBJ2-1, with unresolved D. This TCR derives from a man younger than 35 with Graves' hyperthyroidism. The CDR3 DNA follows: TGCAGTGCTAGAGATGGGAATAGTCCTTCGGATGAGCAGTTCTTC. This gives the protein CSARDGNSPSDEQFF.